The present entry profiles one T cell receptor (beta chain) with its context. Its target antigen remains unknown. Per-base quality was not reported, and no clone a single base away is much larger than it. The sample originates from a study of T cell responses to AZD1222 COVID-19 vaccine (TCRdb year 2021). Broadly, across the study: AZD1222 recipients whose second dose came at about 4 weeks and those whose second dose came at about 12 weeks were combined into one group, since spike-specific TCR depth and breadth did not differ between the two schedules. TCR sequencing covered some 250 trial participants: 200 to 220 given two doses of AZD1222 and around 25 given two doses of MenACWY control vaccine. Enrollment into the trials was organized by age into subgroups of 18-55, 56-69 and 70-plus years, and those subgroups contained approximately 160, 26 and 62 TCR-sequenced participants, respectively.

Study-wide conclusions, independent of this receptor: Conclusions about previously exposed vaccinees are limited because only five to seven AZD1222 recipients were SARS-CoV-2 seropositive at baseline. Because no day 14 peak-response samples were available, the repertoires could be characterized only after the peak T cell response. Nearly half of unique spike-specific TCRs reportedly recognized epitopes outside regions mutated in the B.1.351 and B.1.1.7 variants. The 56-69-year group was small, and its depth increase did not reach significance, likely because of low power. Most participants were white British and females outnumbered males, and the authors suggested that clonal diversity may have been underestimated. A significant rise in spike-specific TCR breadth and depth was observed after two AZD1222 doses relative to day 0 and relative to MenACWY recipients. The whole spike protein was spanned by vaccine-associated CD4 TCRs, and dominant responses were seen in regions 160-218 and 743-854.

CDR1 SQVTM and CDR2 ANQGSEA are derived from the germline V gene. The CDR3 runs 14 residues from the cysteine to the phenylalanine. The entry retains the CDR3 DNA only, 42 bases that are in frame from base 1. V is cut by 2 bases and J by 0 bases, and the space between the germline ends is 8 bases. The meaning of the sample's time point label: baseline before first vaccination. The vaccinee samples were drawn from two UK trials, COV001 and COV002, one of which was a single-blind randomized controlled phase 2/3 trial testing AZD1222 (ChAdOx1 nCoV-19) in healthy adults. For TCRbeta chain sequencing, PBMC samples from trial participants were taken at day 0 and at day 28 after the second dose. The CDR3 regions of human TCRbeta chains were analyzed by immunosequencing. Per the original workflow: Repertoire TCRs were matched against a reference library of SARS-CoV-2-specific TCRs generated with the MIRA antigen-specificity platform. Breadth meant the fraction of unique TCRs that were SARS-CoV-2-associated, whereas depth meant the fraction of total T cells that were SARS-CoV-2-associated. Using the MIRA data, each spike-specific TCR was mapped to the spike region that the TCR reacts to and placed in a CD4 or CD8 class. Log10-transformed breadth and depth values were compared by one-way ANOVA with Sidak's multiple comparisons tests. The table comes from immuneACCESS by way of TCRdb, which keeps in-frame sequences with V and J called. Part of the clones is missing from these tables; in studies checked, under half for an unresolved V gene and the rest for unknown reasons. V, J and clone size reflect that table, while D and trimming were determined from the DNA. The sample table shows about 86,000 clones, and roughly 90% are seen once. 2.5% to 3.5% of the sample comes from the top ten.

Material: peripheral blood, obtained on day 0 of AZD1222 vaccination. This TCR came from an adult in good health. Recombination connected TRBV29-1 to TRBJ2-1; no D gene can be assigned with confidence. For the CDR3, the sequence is CSVEPGGSYNEQFF. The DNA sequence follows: TGCAGCGTTGAACCGGGTGGCTCCTACAATGAGCAGTTCTTC.